This T cell receptor beta chain was recovered during a study of T cell responses to AZD1222 COVID-19 vaccine. Study summary: Analyses pooled second doses at about 4 or about 12 weeks.

Libraries were prepared by immunoSEQ multiplex PCR; TCRdb keeps only in-frame clonotypes and omits some of them. The sample yields roughly 120,000 clones, roughly 91% seen once. This sequence was found in an adult in good health. This specimen consisted of peripheral blood, obtained on day 0 of AZD1222 vaccination.

CDR3 bases: TGTGCCAGCAGTCCCGGTAGCCGGAGTGGAGAGACCCAGTACTTC. Protein product: CASSPGSRSGETQYF. V usage is TRBV6-2 or TRBV6-3 and J usage is TRBJ2-5; D gene ambiguous. Germline assignment: CDR1 MNHEY and CDR2 SVGEGT. V lost 5 bases, J lost 4 bases, and 17 bases lay in between. CDR3 length: 15 amino acids.